The entry that follows covers one T cell receptor (beta chain) sequence. Study processing details: Amplification of reference gene primers provided the estimated nucleated cell counts. TCRdb's table, derived via immunoSEQ multiplex PCR, lists solely in-frame clones and lacks some. That table is the source of V, J and clone size, and D and trimming were worked out from the DNA. The table shows 100,000 to 130,000 clones, with approximately 84% occurring only once. The data derive from a study of blood T cell repertoires in COVID-19. Study in general: COVID-19 samples collected from the United States, Italy and Spain covered acute and convalescent phases. T cells, B-cell-depleted T cells, or PBMCs provided the cDNA or gDNA that served as material.

The V end was cut by 4 bases, the J end by 0 bases, with 12 bases between. Germline CDR1 is LGHNA and CDR2 is YSLEER. This CDR3 has 15 amino acids. The sequence derives from a human donor in a cohort sampled during active COVID-19. The gene calls are TRBV4-3 and TRBJ1-1; D gene ambiguous. The specimen was peripheral blood. DNA of the CDR3: TGCGCCAGCAGCCCACTGAGCGGCCTGAACACTGAAGCTTTCTTT. It codes for CASSPLSGLNTEAFF.